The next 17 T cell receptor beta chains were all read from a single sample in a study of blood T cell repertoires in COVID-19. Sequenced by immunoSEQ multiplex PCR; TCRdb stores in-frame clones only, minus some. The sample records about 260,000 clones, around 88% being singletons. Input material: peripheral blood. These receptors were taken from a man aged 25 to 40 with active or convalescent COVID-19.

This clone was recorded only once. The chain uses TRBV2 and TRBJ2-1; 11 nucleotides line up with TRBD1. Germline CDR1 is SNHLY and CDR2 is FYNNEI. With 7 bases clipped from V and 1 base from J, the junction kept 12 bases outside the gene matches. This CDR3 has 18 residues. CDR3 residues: CASIVLQGQGVSYNEQFF. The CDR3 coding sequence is TGTGCCAGCATCGTTTTACAGGGACAGGGGGTTTCCTACAATGAGCAGTTCTTC.

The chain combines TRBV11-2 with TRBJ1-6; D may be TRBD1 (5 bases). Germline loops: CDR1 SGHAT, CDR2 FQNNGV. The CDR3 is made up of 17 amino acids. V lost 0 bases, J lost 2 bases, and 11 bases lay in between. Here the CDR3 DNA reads TGTGCCAGCAGCTTAGATTTCCAGGGCGCCTATAATTCACCCCTCCACTTT. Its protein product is CASSLDFQGAYNSPLHF.

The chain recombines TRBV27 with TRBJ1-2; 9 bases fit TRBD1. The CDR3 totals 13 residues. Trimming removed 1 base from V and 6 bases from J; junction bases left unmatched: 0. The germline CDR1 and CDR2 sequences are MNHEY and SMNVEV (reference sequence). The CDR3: CASSLWTGDGYTF. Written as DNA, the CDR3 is TGTGCCAGCAGTTTATGGACAGGGGATGGCTACACCTTC.

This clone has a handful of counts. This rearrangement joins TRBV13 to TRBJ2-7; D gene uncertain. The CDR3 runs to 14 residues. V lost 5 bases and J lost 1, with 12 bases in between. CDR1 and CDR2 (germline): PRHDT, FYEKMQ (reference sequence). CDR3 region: CASSPTHGSYEQYF. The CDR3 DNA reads TGTGCCAGCAGCCCGACCCACGGGTCCTACGAGCAGTACTTC.

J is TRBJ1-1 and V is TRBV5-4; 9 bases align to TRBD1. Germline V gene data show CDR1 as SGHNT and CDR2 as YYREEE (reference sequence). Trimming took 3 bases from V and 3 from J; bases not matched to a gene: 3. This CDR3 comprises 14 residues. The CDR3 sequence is CASSSGQGDTEAFF. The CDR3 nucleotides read TGTGCCAGCAGCTCGGGACAGGGTGACACTGAAGCTTTCTTT.

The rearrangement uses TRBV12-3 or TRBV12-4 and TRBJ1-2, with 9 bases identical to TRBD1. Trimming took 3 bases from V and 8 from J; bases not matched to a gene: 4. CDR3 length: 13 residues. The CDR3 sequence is CASSFRDREGYTF. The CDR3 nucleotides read TGTGCCAGCAGTTTCCGGGACAGGGAGGGCTACACCTTC.

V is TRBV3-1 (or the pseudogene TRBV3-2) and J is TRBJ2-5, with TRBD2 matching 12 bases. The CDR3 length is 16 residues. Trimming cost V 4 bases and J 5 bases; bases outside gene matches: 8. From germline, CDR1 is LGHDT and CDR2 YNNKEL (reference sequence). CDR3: CASSPFLAGGLETQYF. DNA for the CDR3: TGTGCCAGCAGCCCCTTTCTAGCGGGGGGGCTGGAGACCCAGTACTTC.

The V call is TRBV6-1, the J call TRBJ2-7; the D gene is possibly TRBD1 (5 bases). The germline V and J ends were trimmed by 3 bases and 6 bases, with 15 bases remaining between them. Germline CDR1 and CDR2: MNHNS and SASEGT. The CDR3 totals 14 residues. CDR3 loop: CASSDLLTVSEQYF. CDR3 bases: TGTGCCAGCAGTGACCTACTGACAGTTAGCGAGCAGTACTTC.

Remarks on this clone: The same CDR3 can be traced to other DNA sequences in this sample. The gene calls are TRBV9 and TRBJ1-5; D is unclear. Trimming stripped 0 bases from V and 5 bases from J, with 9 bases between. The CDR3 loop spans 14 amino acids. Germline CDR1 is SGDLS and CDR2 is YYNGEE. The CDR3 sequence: CASSVEPEDQPQHF. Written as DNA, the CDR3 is TGTGCCAGCAGCGTAGAGCCTGAAGATCAGCCCCAGCATTTT. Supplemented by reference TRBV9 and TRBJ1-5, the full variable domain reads DSGVTQTPKHLITATGQRVTLRCSPRSGDLSVYWYQQSLDQGLQFLIQYYNGEERAKGNILERFSAQQFPDLHSELNLSSLELGDSALYFCASSVEPEDQPQHFGDGTRLSIL.

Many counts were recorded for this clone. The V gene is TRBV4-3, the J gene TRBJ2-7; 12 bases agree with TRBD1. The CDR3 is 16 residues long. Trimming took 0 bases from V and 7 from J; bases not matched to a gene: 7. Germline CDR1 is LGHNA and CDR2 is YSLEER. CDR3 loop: CASSQDPGQGADEQYF. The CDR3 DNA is TGCGCCAGCAGCCAAGATCCGGGACAGGGGGCGGATGAGCAGTACTTC.

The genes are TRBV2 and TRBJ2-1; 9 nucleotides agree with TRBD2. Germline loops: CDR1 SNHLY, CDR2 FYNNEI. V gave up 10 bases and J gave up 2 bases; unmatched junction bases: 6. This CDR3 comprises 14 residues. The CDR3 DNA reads TGTGCCACCCCAGCGGGGGGCCCCTACAATGAGCAGTTCTTC. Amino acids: CATPAGGPYNEQFF.

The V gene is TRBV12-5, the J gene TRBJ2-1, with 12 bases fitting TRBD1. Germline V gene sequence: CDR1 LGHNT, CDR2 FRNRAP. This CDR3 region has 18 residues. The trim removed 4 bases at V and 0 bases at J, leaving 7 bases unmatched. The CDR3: CASGSGQGALSSYNEQFF. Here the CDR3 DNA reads TGTGCTAGTGGTTCGGGACAGGGGGCCCTCAGCTCCTACAATGAGCAGTTCTTC.

In DNA form, the CDR3 reads TGTGCCAGCTCACCACGCAGGGGCAGTCTGGAGACCCAGTACTTC. This codes for CASSPRRGSLETQYF. The chain combines TRBV18 with TRBJ2-5, with D possibly TRBD1 on 6 matching bases. Germline lookup yields CDR1 KGHSH and CDR2 LQKENI. The CDR3 has 15 amino acids. The ends were cut back, 1 base at V and 5 bases at J, with 14 bases in the middle.

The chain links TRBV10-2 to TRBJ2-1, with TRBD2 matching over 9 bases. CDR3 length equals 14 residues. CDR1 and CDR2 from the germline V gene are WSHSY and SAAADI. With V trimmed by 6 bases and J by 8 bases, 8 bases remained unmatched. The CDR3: CASSIAGAMDEQFF. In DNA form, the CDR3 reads TGCGCCAGCAGCATAGCGGGGGCGATGGATGAGCAGTTCTTC.

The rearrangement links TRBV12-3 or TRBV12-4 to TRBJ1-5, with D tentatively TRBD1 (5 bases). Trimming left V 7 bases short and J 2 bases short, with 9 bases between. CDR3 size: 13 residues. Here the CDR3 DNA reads TGTGCCAGCACCGCACAGGGCAATCAGCCCCAGCATTTT. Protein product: CASTAQGNQPQHF.

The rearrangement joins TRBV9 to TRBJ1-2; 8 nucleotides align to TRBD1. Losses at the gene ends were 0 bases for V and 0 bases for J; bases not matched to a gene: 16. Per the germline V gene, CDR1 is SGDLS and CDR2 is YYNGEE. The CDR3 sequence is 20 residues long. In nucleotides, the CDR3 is TGTGCCAGCAGCGTAGCTTCGGTTTGGGACAGGACGACAGCTAACTATGGCTACACCTTC. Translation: CASSVASVWDRTTANYGYTF.

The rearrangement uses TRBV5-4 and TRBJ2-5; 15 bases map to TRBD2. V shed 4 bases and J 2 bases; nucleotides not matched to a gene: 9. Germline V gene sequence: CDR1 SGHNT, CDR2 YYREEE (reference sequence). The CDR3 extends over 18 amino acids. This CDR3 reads CASSHRTSGGAGQETQYF. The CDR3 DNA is TGTGCCAGCAGCCACCGGACTAGCGGGGGGGCCGGGCAAGAGACCCAGTACTTC.